These 5 T cell receptor beta chains originate from one sample sequenced in a study of OX40 agonist ivuxolimab in advanced cancers. Clones were read by immunoSEQ multiplex PCR, and TCRdb kept only the in-frame ones, dropping some. Of 55,000 to 80,000 clones listed, 81% are singletons. The sample in question was CD4+ or CD8+ T cells sorted from blood, obtained in a trial of the OX40 agonist ivuxolimab. The origin of the receptors is an adult with an advanced solid tumor such as melanoma, head and neck, liver or kidney cancer.

This clone was recorded a few times. The J gene is TRBJ1-1, the V gene TRBV5-1; no clear D. Germline V gene lookup returns CDR1 SGHRS and CDR2 YFSETQ. The CDR3 extends over 15 amino acids. The germline V and J ends were trimmed by 0 bases and 4 bases, with 13 bases remaining between them. The CDR3 sequence: CASSLAGGMGTEAFF. The CDR3 nucleotides read TGCGCCAGCAGCTTGGCCGGAGGGATGGGCACTGAAGCTTTCTTT.

The chain carries TRBV4-3 and TRBJ1-2; D remains unclear. Trimming took 0 bases from V and 7 from J, leaving 12 bases between them. CDR3 length equals 14 residues. Germline V CDR1 and CDR2: LGHNA, YSLEER. In nucleotides, the CDR3 is TGCGCCAGCAGCCAAGATGCGGCAGAGGGTGGCTACACCTTC. Protein product: CASSQDAAEGGYTF.

The gene calls are TRBV29-1 and TRBJ1-5, with TRBD1 identical over 9 bases. This CDR3 spans 13 amino acids. Germline V gene lookup returns CDR1 SQVTM and CDR2 ANQGSEA. The junction had 5 bases not matched to a gene; V was cut back by 6 bases and J by 5 bases. The CDR3 protein is CSVSDRGDQPQHF. The DNA for the CDR3 is TGCAGCGTCTCGGACAGGGGCGATCAGCCCCAGCATTTT.

V and J are TRBV7-9 and TRBJ2-7; 7 positions agree with TRBD1. V shed 5 bases and J 5 bases; nucleotides not matched to a gene: 9. The CDR3 contains 14 residues. From germline, CDR1 is SEHNR and CDR2 FQNEAQ (reference sequence). CDR3 sequence (DNA): TGTGCCAGCAGCCCAAACAGGGGTTCCAACGAGCAGTACTTC. It codes for CASSPNRGSNEQYF.

This chain joins TRBV5-4 and TRBJ2-7, with D perhaps matching TRBD1 or TRBD2 (6 bases each). The germline V gene encodes CDR1 SGHNT and CDR2 YYREEE (reference sequence). Deletions cut 4 bases from V and 5 bases from J, with 16 bases between. CDR3 size: 14 residues. CDR3 sequence reads: CASSLGGGIDEQYF. In nucleotides, the CDR3 is TGTGCCAGCAGCCTCGGAGGGGGGATCGACGAGCAGTACTTC. Variable domain in full (rest from reference TRBV5-4 and TRBJ2-7): ETGVTQSPTHLIKTRGQQVTLRCSSQSGHNTVSWYQQALGQGPQFIFQYYREEENGRGNFPPRFSGLQFPNYSSELNVNALELDDSALYLCASSLGGGIDEQYFGPGTRLTVT.